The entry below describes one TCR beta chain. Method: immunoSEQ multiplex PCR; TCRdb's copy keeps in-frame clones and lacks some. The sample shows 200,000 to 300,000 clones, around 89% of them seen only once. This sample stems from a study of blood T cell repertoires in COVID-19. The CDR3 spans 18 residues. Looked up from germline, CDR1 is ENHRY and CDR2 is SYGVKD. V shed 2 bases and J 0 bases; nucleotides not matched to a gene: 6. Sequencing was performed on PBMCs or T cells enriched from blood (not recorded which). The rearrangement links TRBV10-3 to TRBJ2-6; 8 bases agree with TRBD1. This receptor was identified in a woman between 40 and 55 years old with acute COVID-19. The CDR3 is CAISEGQGLSSGANVLTF. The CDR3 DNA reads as TGTGCCATCAGTGAGGGACAGGGACTCAGCTCTGGGGCCAACGTCCTGACTTTC.